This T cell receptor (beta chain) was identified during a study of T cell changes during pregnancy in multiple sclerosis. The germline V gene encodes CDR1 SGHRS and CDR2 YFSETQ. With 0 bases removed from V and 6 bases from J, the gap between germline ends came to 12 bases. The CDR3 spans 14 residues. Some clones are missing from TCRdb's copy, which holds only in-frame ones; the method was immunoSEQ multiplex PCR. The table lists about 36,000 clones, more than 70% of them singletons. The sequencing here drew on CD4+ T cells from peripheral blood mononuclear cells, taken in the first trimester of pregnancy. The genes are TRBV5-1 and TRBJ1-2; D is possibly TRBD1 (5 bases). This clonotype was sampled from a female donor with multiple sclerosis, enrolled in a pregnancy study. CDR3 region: CASSLVSGGDGYTF. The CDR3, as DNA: TGCGCCAGCAGCTTGGTGTCCGGAGGGGATGGCTACACCTTC.